This T cell receptor beta chain is from a study of T cells after yellow fever vaccination. Study findings and constraints: The CD4 and CD8 compartments had a small share of their clonotypes in common. A faster peak, day 5 versus 15, was reached by the weaker secondary response.

CDR3 length equals 12 residues. The V gene lost 7 bases and the J gene lost 5 bases, with 11 bases spanning the gap. This clonotype showed up many times. Its antigen is unknown. 5'RACE template switching added a universal primer site and UMIs to TCR cDNA. TCRdb passed the 5' RACE reads through MiXCR, listing each CDR3 protein once. Here the sample spans hundreds of thousands of distinct CDR3 sequences, around 12% being singletons. The chain employs TRBV12-3 or TRBV12-4 and TRBJ2-5; possible D gene TRBD2, 7 bases. This receptor was taken from a young man who received the YFV17D yellow fever vaccine. Sequencing was performed on PBMCs, taken on the day of the yellow fever booster vaccination. The CDR3 region is CASTRGGETQYF. CDR3 nucleotides: TGTGCCAGCACAAGGGGGGGGGAGACCCAGTACTTC.